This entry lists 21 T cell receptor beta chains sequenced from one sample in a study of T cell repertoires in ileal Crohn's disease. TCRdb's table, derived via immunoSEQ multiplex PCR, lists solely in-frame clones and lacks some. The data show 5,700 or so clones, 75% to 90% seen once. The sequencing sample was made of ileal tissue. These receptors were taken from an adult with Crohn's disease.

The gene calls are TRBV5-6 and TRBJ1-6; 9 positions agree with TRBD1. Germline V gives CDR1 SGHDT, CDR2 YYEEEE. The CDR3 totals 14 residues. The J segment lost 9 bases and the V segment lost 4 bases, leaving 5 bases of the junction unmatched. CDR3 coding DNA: TGTGCCAGCAGCGCCAACAGGGGGCGTTCACCCCTCCACTTT. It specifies CASSANRGRSPLHF.

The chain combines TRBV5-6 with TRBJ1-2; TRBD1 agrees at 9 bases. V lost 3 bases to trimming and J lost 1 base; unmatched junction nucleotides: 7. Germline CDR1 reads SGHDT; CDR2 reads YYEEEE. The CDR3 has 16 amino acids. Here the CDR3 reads CASSSPDRGVNYGYTF. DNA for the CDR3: TGTGCCAGCAGCTCCCCGGACAGGGGCGTTAACTATGGCTACACCTTC.

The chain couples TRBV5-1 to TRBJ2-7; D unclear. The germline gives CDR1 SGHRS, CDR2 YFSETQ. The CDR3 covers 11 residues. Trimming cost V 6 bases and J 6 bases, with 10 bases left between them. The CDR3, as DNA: TGCGCCAGCAAAGAGGCCGGCGAGCAGTACTTC. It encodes CASKEAGEQYF.

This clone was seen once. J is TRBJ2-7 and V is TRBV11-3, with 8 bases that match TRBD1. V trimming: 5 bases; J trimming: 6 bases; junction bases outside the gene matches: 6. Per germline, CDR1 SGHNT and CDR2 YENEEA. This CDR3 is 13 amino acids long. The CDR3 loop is CASSAQQGGEQYF. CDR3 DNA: TGTGCCAGCAGCGCACAACAGGGGGGCGAGCAGTACTTC.

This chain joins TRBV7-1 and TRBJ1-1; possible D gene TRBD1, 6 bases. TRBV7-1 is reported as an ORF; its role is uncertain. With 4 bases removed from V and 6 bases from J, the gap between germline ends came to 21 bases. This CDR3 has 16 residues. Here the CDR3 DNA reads TGTGCCAGCAGCTTTGCTTCCTCTAGGGGGGGAGCTGAAGCTTTCTTT. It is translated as CASSFASSRGGAEAFF.

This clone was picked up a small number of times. CDR3 bases: TGTGCCAGCAGTTCCAATGAGTTGAACACCGGGGAGCTGTTTTTT. It translates to CASSSNELNTGELFF. V usage is TRBV28 and J usage is TRBJ2-2, with unresolved D. The CDR3 covers 15 residues. Germline-derived CDR1 and CDR2 are MDHEN and SYDVKM. Trimming pared 4 bases from V and 1 base from J, leaving 10 bases between.

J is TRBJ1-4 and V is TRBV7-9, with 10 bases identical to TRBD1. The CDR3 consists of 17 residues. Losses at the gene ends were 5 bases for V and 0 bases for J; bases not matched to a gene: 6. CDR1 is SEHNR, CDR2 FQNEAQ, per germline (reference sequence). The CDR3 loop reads CASSRNDRGPTNEKLFF. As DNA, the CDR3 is TGTGCCAGCAGCCGGAACGACAGGGGGCCAACTAATGAAAAACTGTTTTTT. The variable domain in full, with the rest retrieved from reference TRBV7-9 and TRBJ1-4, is DTGVSQNPRHKITKRGQNVTFRCDPISEHNRLYWYRQTLGQGPEFLTYFQNEAQLEKSRLLSDRFSAERPKGSFSTLEIQRTEQGDSAMYLCASSRNDRGPTNEKLFFGSGTQLSVL.

The CDR3 DNA reads TGCAGCGTTGGAAGGGGTCGACAGGGAGAGACCCAGTACTTC. Its translation is CSVGRGRQGETQYF. The rearrangement uses TRBV29-1 and TRBJ2-5; 7 bases align to TRBD1. The V gene's germline CDR1 is SQVTM and CDR2 ANQGSEA. The CDR3 covers 14 residues. After removal of 4 bases from V and 4 bases from J, the junction contained 9 bases not matched to a gene.

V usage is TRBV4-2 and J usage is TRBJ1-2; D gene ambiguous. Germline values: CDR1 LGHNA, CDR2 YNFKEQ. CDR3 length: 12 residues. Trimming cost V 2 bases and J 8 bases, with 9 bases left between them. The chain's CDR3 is CASSQSMRGYTF. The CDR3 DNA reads TGTGCCAGCAGCCAAAGCATGAGGGGCTACACCTTC.

The CDR3 reads CASSEKGERRLSSGNTIYF. CDR3 DNA: TGTGCCAGCAGTGAAAAGGGAGAACGACGTCTTAGCTCTGGAAACACCATATATTTT. The chain uses TRBV6-1 and TRBJ1-3, with unresolved D. Germline V gives CDR1 MNHNS, CDR2 SASEGT. This CDR3 region has 19 residues. Trimming left V 2 bases short and J 0 bases short, with 20 bases between.

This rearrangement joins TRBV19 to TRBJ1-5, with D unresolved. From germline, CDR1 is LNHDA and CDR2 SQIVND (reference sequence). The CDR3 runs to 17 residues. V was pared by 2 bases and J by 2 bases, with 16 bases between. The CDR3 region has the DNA TGTGCCAGTAGTATAAGCCAGAATAAATTCGGCAATCAGCCCCAGCATTTT. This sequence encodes CASSISQNKFGNQPQHF.

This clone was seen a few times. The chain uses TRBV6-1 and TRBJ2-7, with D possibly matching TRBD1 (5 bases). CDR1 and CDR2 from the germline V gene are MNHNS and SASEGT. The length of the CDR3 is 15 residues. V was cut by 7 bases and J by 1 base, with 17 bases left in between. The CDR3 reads CASTVVPGRSYEQYF. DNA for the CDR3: TGTGCCAGCACCGTCGTCCCAGGGCGATCCTACGAGCAGTACTTC.

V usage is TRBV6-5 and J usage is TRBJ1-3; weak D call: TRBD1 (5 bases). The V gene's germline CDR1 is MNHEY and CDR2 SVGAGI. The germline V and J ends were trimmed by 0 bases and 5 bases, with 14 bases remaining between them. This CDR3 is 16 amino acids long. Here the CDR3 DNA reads TGTGCCAGCAGTTACTCGAGCCCAGGGAGTAGAAACACCATATATTTT. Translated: CASSYSSPGSRNTIYF.

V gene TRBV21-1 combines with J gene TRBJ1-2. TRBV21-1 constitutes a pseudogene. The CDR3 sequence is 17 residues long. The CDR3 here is CASSPLSAPGYYYGYTF. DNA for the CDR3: TGTGCCAGCAGCCCTTTATCCGCCCCGGGGTACTACTATGGCTACACCTTC.

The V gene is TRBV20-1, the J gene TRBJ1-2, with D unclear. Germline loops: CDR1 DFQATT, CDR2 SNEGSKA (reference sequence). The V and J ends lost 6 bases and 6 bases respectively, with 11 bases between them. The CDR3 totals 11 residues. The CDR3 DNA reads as TGCAGTGCGACCGCCTTTCATGGCTACACCTTC. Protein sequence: CSATAFHGYTF.

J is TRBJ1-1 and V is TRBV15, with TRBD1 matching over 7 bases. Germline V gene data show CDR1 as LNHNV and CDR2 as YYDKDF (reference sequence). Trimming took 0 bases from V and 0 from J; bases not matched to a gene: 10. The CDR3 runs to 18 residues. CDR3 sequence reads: CATSRDRVTGAMNTEAFF. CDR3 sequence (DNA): TGTGCCACCAGCAGAGATCGGGTCACAGGGGCCATGAACACTGAAGCTTTCTTT.

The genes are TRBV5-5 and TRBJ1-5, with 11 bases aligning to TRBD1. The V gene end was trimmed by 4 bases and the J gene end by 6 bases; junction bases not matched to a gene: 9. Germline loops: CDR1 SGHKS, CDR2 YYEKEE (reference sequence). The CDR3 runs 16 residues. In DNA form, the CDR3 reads TGTGCCAGCAGCGAGGGAATCGGGACAGGGGGTCAGCCCCAGCATTTT. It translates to CASSEGIGTGGQPQHF.

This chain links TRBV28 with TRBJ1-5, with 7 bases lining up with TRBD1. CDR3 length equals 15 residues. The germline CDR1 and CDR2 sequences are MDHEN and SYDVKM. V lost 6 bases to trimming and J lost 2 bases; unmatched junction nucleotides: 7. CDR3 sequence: CASRRRGGGNQPQHF. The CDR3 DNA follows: TGTGCCAGCAGAAGGCGAGGGGGCGGCAATCAGCCCCAGCATTTT.

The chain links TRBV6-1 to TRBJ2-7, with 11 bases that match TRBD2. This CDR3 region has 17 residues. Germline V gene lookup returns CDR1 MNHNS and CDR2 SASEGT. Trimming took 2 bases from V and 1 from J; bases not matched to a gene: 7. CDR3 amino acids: CASSEYSGGAFSYEQYF. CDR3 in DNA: TGTGCCAGCAGTGAATATAGCGGGGGGGCCTTTTCCTACGAGCAGTACTTC.

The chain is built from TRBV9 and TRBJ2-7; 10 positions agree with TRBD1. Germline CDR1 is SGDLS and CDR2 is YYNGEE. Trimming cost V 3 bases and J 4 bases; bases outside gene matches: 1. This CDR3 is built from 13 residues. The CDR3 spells CASSGQGAYEQYF. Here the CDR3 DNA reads TGTGCCAGCAGCGGACAGGGGGCGTACGAGCAGTACTTC.

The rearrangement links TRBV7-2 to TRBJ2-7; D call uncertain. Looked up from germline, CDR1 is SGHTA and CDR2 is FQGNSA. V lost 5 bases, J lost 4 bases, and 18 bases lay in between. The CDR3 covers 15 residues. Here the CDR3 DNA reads TGTGCCAGCAGCAGTATAGGACGGAAGATGTACGAGCAGTACTTC. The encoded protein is CASSSIGRKMYEQYF. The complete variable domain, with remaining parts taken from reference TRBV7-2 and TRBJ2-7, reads GAGVSQSPSNKVTEKGKDVELRCDPISGHTALYWYRQSLGQGLEFLIYFQGNSAPDKSGLPSDRFSAERTGGSVSTLTIQRTQQEDSAVYLCASSSIGRKMYEQYFGPGTRLTVT.